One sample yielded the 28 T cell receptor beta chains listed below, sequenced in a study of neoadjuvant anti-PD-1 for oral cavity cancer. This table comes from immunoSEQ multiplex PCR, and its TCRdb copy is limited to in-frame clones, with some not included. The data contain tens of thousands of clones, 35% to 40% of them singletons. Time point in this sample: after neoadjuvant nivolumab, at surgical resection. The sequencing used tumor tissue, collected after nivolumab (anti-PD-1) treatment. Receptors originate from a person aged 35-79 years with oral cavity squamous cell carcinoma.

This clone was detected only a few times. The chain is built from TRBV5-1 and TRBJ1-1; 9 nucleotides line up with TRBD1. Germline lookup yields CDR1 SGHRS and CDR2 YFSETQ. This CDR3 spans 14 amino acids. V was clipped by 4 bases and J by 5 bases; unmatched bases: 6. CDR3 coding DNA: TGCGCCAGCAGCCCACAGGGGGCGTCGACTGAAGCTTTCTTT. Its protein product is CASSPQGASTEAFF.

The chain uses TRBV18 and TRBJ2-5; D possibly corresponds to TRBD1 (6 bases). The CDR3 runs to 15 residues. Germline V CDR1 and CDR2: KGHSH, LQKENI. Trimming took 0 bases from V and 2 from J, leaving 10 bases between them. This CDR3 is CASSPPTGYQETQYF. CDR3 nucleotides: TGTGCCAGCTCACCACCGACAGGATATCAAGAGACCCAGTACTTC.

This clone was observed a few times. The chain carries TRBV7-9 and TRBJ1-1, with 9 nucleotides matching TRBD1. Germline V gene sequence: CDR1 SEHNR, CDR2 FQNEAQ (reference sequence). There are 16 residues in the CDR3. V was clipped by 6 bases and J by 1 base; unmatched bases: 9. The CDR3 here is CASRFRDRASNTEAFF. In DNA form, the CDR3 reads TGTGCCAGCAGATTCCGGGACAGGGCTTCGAACACTGAAGCTTTCTTT.

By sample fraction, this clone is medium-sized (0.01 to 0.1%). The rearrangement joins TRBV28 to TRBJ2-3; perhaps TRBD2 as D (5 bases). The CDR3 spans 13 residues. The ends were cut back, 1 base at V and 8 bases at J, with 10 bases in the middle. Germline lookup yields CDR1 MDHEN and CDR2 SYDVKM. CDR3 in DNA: TGTGCCAGCAGTTTATCGATACGGGGTACGCAGTATTTT. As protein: CASSLSIRGTQYF.

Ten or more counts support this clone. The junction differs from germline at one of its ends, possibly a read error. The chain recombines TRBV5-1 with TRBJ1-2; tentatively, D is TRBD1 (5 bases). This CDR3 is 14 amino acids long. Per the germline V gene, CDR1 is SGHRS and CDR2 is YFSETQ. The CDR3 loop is CASTRRGGTDLLNF. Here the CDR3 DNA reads TGCGCCAGCACCCGAAGGGGCGGGACGGATCTGTTGAACTTC.

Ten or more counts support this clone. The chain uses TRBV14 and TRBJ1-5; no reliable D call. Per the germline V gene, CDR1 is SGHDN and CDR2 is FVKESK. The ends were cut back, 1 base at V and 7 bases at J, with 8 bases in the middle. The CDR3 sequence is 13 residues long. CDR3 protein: CASSQGPGQPQHF. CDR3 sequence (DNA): TGTGCCAGCAGCCAAGGACCGGGCCAGCCCCAGCATTTT.

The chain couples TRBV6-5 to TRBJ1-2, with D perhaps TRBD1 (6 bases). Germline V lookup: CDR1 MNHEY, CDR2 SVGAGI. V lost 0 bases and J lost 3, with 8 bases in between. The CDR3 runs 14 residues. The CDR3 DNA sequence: TGTGCCAGCAGTTACTCTAGGGGGTACTATGGCTACACCTTC. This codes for CASSYSRGYYGYTF.

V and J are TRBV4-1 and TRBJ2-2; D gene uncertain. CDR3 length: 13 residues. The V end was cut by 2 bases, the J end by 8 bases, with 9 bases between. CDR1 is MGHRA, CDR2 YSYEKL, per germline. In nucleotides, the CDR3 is TGCGCCAGCAGCCAACCACTGGGGGGGGAGCTGTTTTTT. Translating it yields CASSQPLGGELFF.

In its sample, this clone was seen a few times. For the CDR3, the DNA is TGTGCCAGCAGCCGCCTGGACGGTCAGCCCCAGCATTTT. Amino acid sequence: CASSRLDGQPQHF. This rearrangement joins TRBV5-6 to TRBJ1-5, with unresolved D. Germline values: CDR1 SGHDT, CDR2 YYEEEE. The CDR3 sequence is 13 residues long. V lost 4 bases and J 6 bases, leaving 11 bases between the germline ends.

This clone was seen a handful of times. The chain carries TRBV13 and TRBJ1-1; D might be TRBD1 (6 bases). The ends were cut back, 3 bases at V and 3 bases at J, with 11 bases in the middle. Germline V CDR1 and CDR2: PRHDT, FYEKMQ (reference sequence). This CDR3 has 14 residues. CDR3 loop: CASSFRGADTEAFF. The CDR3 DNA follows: TGTGCCAGCAGCTTCCGGGGGGCCGACACTGAAGCTTTCTTT.

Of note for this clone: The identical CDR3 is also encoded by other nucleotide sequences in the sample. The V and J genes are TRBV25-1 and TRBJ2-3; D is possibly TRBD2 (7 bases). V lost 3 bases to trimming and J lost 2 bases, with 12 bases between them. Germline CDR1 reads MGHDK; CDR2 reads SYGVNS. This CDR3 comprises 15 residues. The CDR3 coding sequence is TGTGCCAGCAGTGATTCGGGGGGCATCACAGATACGCAGTATTTT. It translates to CASSDSGGITDTQYF. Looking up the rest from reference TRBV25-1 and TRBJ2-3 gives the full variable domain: EADIYQTPRYLVIGTGKKITLECSQTMGHDKMYWYQQDPGMELHLIHYSYGVNSTEKGDLSSESTVSRIRTEHFPLTLESARPSHTSQYLCASSDSGGITDTQYFGPGTRLTVL.

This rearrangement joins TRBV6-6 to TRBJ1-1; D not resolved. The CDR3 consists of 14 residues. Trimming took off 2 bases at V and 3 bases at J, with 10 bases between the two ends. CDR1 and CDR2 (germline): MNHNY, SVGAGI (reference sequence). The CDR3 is CASSYDREYTEAFF. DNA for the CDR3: TGTGCCAGCAGTTACGACCGGGAGTACACTGAAGCTTTCTTT.

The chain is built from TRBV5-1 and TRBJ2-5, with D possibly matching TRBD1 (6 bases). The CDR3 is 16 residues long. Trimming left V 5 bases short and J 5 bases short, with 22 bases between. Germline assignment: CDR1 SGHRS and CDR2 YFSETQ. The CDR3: CASRPTRGTQGETQYF. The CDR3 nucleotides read TGCGCCAGCAGACCCACGAGGGGAACTCAGGGGGAGACCCAGTACTTC.

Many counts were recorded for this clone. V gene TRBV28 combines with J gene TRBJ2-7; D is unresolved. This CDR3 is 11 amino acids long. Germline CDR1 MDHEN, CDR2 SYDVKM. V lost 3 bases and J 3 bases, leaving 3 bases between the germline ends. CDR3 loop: CASSLGYEQYF. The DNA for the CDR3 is TGTGCCAGCAGTTTGGGCTACGAGCAGTACTTC.

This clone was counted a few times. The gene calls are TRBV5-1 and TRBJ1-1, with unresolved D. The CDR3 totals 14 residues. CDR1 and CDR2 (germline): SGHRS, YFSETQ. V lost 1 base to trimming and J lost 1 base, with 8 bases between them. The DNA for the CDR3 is TGCGCCAGCAGCTTGTACGGCAGGAACACTGAAGCTTTCTTT. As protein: CASSLYGRNTEAFF. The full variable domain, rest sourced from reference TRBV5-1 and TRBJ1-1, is KAGVTQTPRYLIKTRGQQVTLSCSPISGHRSVSWYQQTPGQGLQFLFEYFSETQRNKGNFPGRFSGRQFSNSRSEMNVSTLELGDSALYLCASSLYGRNTEAFFGQGTRLTVV.

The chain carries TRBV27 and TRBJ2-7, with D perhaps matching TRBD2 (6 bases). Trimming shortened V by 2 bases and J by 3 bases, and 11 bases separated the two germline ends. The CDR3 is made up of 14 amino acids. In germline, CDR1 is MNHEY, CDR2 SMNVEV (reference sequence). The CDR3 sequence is CASSLGPEGYEQYF. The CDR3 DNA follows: TGTGCCAGCAGTTTAGGGCCGGAGGGCTACGAGCAGTACTTC.

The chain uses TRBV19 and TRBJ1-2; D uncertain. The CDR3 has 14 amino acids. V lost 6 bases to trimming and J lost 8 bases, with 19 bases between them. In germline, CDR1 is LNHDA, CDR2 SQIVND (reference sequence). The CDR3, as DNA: TGTGCCAGTAGCGACCCGGGCGGGTCATGGGGCTACACCTTC. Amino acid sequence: CASSDPGGSWGYTF.

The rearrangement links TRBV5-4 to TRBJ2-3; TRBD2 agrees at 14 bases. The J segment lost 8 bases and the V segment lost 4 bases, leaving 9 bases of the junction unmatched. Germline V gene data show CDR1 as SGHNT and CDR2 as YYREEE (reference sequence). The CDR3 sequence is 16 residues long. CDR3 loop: CASSPRLAGGWGTQYF. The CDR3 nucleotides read TGTGCCAGCAGCCCCAGACTAGCGGGGGGGTGGGGTACGCAGTATTTT.

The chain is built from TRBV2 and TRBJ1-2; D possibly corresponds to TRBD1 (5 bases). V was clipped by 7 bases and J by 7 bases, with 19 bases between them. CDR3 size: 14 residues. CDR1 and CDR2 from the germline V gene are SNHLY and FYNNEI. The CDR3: CASTPQRGERGYTF. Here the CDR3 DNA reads TGTGCCAGCACTCCACAACGAGGGGAACGTGGCTACACCTTC.

CDR3 sequence: CAWRGGLSYNEQFF. CDR3 nucleotide sequence: TGTGCCTGGAGGGGGGGGCTATCCTACAATGAGCAGTTCTTC. The chain carries TRBV30 and TRBJ2-1, with D possibly being TRBD2 (7 bases). V lost 3 bases, J lost 1 base, and 10 bases lay in between. The CDR3 extends over 14 amino acids. Germline CDR1 is GTSNPN and CDR2 is SVGIG (reference sequence).

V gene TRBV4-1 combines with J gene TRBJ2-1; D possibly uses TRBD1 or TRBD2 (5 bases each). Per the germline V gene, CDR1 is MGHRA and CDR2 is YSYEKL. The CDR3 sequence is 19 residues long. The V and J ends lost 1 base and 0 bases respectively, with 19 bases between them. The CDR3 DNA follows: TGCGCCAGCAGCCAAGCACTACCCCGGACTGGGGCCTCCTACAATGAGCAGTTCTTC. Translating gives CASSQALPRTGASYNEQFF.

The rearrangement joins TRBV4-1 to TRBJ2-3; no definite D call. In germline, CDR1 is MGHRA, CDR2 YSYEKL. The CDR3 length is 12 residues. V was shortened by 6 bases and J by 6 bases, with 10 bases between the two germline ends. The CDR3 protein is CASRSPGDTQYF. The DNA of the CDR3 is TGCGCCAGCAGATCCCCCGGGGATACGCAGTATTTT.

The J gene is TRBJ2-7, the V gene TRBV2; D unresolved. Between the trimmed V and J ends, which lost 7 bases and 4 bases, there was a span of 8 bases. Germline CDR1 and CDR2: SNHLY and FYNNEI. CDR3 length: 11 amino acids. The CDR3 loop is CASMAVYEQYF. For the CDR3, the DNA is TGTGCCAGCATGGCAGTTTACGAGCAGTACTTC. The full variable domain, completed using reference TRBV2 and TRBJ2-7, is EPEVTQTPSHQVTQMGQEVILRCVPISNHLYFYWYRQILGQKVEFLVSFYNNEISEKSEIFDDQFSVERPDGSNFTLKIRSTKLEDSAMYFCASMAVYEQYFGPGTRLTVT.

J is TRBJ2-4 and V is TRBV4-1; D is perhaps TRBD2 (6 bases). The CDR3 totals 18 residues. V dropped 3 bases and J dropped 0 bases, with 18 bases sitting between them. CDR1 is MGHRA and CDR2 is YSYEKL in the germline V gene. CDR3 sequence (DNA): TGCGCCAGCAGCCATGCTATTTGGTGGGGACTAGCCAAAAACATTCAGTACTTC. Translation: CASSHAIWWGLAKNIQYF.

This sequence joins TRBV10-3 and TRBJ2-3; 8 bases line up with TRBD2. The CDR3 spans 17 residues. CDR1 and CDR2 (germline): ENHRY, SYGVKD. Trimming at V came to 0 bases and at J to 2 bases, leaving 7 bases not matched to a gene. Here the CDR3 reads CAISESPSGSSTDTQYF. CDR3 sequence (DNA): TGTGCCATCAGTGAGTCGCCCAGCGGGAGTTCCACAGATACGCAGTATTTT.

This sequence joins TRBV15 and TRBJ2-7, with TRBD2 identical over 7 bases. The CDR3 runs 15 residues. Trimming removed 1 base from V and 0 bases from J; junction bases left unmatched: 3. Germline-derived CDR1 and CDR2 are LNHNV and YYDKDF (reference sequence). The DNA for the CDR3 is TGTGCCACCAGCAGAGGCGGGGGAAGCTCCTACGAGCAGTACTTC. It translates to CATSRGGGSSYEQYF.

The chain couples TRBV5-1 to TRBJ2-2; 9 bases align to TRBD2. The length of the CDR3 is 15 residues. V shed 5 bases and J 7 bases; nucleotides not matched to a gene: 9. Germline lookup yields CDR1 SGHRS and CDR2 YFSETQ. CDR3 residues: CASREGSGSVGELFF. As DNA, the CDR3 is TGCGCCAGCAGGGAAGGTAGCGGGAGTGTCGGGGAGCTGTTTTTT.

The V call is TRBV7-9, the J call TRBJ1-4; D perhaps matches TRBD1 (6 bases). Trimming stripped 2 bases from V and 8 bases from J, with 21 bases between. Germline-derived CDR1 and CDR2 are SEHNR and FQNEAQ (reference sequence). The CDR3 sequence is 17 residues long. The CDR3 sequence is CASSLRDTARWREKLFF. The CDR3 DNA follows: TGTGCCAGCAGCTTAAGGGACACGGCGAGGTGGAGGGAAAAACTGTTTTTT.